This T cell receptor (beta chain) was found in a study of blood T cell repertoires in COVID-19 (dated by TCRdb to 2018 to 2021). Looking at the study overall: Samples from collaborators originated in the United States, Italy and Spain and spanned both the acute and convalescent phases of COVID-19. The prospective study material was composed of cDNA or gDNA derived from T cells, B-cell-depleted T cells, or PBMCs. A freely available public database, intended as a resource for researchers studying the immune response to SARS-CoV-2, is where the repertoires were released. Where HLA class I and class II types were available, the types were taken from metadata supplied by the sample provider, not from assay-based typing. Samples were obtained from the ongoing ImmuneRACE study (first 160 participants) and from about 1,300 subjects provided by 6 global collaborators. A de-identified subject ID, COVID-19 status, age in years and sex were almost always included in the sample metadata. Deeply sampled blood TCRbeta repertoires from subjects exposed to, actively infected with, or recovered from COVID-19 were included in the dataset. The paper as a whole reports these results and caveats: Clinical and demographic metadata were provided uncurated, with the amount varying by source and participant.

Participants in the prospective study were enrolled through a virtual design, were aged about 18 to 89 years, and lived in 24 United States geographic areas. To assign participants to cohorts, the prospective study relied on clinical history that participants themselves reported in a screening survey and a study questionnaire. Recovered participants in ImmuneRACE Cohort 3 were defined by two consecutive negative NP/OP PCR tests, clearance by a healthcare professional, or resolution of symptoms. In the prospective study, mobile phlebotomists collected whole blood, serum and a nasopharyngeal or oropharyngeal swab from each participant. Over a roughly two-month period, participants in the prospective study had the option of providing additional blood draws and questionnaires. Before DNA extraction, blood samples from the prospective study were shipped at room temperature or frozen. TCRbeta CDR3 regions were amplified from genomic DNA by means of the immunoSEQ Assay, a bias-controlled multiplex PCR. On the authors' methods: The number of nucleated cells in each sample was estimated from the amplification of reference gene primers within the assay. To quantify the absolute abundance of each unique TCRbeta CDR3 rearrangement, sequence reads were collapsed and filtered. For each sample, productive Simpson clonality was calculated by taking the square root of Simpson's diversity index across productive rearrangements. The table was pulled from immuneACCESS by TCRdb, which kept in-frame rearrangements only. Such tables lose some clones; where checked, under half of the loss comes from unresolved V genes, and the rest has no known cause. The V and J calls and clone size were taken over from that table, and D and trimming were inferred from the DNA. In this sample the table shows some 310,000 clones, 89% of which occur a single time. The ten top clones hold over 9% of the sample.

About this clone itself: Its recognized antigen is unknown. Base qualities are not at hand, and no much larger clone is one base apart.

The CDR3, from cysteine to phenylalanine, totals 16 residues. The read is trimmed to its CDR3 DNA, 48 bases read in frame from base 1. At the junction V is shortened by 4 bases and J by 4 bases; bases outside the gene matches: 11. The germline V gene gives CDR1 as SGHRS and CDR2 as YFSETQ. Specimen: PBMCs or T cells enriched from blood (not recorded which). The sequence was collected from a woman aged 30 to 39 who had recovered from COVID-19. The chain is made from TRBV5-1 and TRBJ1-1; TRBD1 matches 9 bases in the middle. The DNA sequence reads TGCGCCAGCAGCCCGGCTATGGGACAGGGAGGCACTGAAGCTTTCTTT. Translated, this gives CASSPAMGQGGTEAFF.